The clone carrying this T cell receptor beta chain appeared once. This CDR3 is 15 amino acids long. Germline V gene sequence: CDR1 SGHVS, CDR2 FNYEAQ. V lost 1 base, J lost 0 bases, and 4 bases lay in between. As handled by the study authors: Amplification of reference gene primers was used by the study to estimate nucleated cell counts. The method was immunoSEQ multiplex PCR; TCRdb's version includes in-frame clones alone and lacks a portion of them. That table is the source of V, J and clone size, and D and trimming were worked out from the DNA. Among under 150,000 clones listed, roughly 89% were seen once. The data were obtained in a study of blood T cell repertoires in COVID-19. Whole-study context: PBMCs, B-cell-depleted T cells, or T cells were the source of the cDNA or gDNA that made up the material.

Sequences were obtained from peripheral blood. The receptor was derived from a middle-aged man with active or convalescent COVID-19. The J gene is TRBJ1-6, the V gene TRBV7-6; no clear D gene. The CDR3 DNA reads as TGTGCCAGCAGCTTAGTCAGCTCCTATAATTCACCCCTCCACTTT. Translation gives CASSLVSSYNSPLHF. Drawing the rest from reference TRBV7-6 and TRBJ1-6, the complete variable domain is GAGVSQSPRYKVTKRGQDVALRCDPISGHVSLYWYRQALGQGPEFLTYFNYEAQQDKSGLPNDRFSAERPEGSISTLTIQRTEQRDSAMYRCASSLVSSYNSPLHFGNGTRLTVT.